The sequence of this T cell receptor (beta chain) was determined in a study of cytomegalovirus exposure and HLA in healthy donors. This CDR3 is built from 16 residues. V lost 1 base, J lost 0 bases, and 9 bases lay in between. CDR1 MGHRA and CDR2 YSYEKL come from the germline V gene. In the PCR, 60 Vbeta and 13 Jbeta primers were used. Measured with immunoSEQ multiplex PCR; TCRdb has only the in-frame clones, and not every one. Among some 170,000 clones listed, about 72% were seen once. The sample was PBMCs. This TCR was sampled from a man in his 60s in good health and CMV-seronegative. The chain is built from TRBV4-1 and TRBJ2-2; perhaps TRBD2 as D (6 bases). CDR3 in amino acids: CASSQGLASNTGELFF. The CDR3 DNA follows: TGCGCCAGCAGCCAAGGGCTAGCGTCGAACACCGGGGAGCTGTTTTTT.